This T cell receptor (beta chain) appears in the sequencing data of a study of breast tumors, draining lymph nodes, adjacent tissues. Samples came from axillary lymph nodes draining the breast cancer. Germline values: CDR1 LNHDA, CDR2 SQIVND (reference sequence). The length of the CDR3 is 13 residues. V lost 3 bases and J 3 bases, leaving 9 bases between the germline ends. TCRdb reprocessed the multiplex PCR reads via MiXCR and lists one record per CDR3 protein. The sample includes approximately 180,000 distinct CDR3 sequences, 30% to 40% seen only once; the top ten take about 3.7%. This clonotype occurred many times.

The sequenced material came from axillary lymph node tissue. The chain carries TRBV19 and TRBJ2-7, with a possible D match to TRBD1 (5 bases). This receptor was obtained from a female donor with breast cancer. Some clones in this sample may be carry-over from other donors' samples. This chain's CDR3 is CASSIRQGYEQYF. In DNA form, the CDR3 reads TGTGCCAGTAGTATTCGCCAGGGCTACGAGCAGTACTTC.